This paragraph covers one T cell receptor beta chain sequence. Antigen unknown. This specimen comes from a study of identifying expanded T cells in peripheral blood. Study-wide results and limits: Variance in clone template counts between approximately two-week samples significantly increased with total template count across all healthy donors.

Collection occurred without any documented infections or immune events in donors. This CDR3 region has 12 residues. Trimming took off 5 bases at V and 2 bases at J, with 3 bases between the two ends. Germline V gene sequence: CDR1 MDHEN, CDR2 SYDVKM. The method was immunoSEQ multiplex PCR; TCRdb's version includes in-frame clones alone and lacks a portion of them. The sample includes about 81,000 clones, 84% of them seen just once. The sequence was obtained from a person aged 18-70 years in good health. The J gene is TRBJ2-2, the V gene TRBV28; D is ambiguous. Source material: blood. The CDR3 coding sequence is TGTGCCAGCAGTACTAACACCGGGGAGCTGTTTTTT. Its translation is CASSTNTGELFF.